A selection of T cell receptor beta chains follows, all from one sample in a study of T-cell reconstitution after alpha-beta-depleted transplantation in children. TCRdb reprocessed the PCR reads via MiXCR and lists one record per CDR3 protein. The table has hundreds of thousands of distinct CDR3 sequences, 16% seen once. The source was PBMCs from the stem cell graft donor, collected from the stem cell graft. These receptor sequences come from a human donor who donated a stem cell graft to a child with acute myeloid leukemia. Each CDR3 is given with its conserved first and last residue. Fields, in order: V gene, clone size, D gene, J gene, CDR3 protein, CDR3 DNA. D genes are given only for firm matches. Only part of the rows carry a size: once, few, many, or a class if the clone is expanded.

>TRBV20-1|many|-|TRBJ2-5
CSAINSGGIQETQYF
TGCAGTGCCATCAACAGTGGCGGGATTCAAGAGACCCAGTACTTC
>TRBV4-1|-|-|TRBJ2-6
CASESGDGANVLTF
TGCGCCAGCGAATCAGGGGACGGGGCCAACGTCCTGACTTTC
>TRBV20-1|many|TRBD2|TRBJ2-7
CSARRLAGAYEQYF
TGCAGTGCTAGACGACTAGCGGGGGCCTACGAGCAGTACTTC
>TRBV18|-|TRBD1|TRBJ2-7
CASSRTGATYEQYF
TGTGCCAGCTCAAGGACAGGGGCTACCTACGAGCAGTACTTC
>TRBV7-6|-|-|TRBJ1-1
CASSSAVRTEAFF
TGTGCCAGCAGCTCCGCAGTGAGGACTGAAGCTTTCTTT
>TRBV12-3/TRBV12-4|few|TRBD2|TRBJ2-1
CASSRPGGPPNEQFF
TGTGCCAGCAGTCGGCCGGGGGGGCCCCCGAATGAGCAGTTCTTC
>TRBV20-1|many|TRBD2|TRBJ2-5
CSGTGGKETQYF
TGCAGTGGCACGGGGGGAAAAGAGACCCAGTACTTC
>TRBV24-1|-|TRBD1|TRBJ2-5
CATSDLDEDRGVETQYF
TGTGCCACCAGTGATTTGGACGAGGACAGGGGGGTAGAGACCCAGTACTTC
>TRBV10-3|many|-|TRBJ2-1
CAIHPGGRYNEQFF
TGTGCCATCCACCCCGGGGGTAGGTACAATGAGCAGTTCTTC
>TRBV5-6|many|TRBD2|TRBJ2-3
CASSFRDYSRDTQYF
TGTGCCAGCAGCTTCCGGGACTATTCGAGAGATACGCAGTATTTT
>TRBV6-5|many|TRBD1|TRBJ1-1
CASSYSDRAGEAFF
TGTGCCAGCAGTTATTCGGACAGGGCGGGAGAAGCTTTCTTT
>TRBV5-1|many|TRBD1|TRBJ2-1
CASSWGQSYNEQFF
TGCGCCAGCAGCTGGGGACAGAGCTACAATGAGCAGTTCTTC
>TRBV12-3/TRBV12-4|-|-|TRBJ2-1
CASSYPGGPSPNEQFF
TGTGCCAGCAGTTACCCCGGGGGGCCCTCCCCGAATGAGCAGTTCTTC
>TRBV6-5|-|TRBD1|TRBJ1-4
CASSYSDRASEKLFF
TGTGCCAGCAGTTACTCGGACAGGGCCTCTGAAAAACTGTTTTTT
>TRBV4-1|-|-|TRBJ1-1
CASSQGPLEEAFF
TGCGCCAGCAGCCAGGGGCCTCTCGAGGAAGCTTTCTTT
>TRBV7-9|few|-|TRBJ1-1
CASSGPGLNTEAFF
TGTGCCAGCAGCGGTCCGGGTCTAAACACTGAAGCTTTCTTT
>TRBV20-1|many|-|TRBJ2-3
CSATRDGTDTQYF
TGCAGTGCCACTAGAGACGGCACAGATACGCAGTATTTT
>TRBV5-1|few|-|TRBJ2-7
CAPPPLARHSYEQYF
TGCGCCCCTCCCCCACTAGCACGTCACTCCTACGAGCAGTACTTC
>TRBV18|-|-|TRBJ2-3
CASSGRGLPTDTQYF
TGTGCCAGCTCAGGCCGGGGCCTCCCCACAGATACGCAGTATTTT
>TRBV20-1|many|TRBD2|TRBJ2-1
CSARGSSGGPNEQFF
TGCAGTGCTAGGGGTTCTAGCGGGGGGCCAAATGAGCAGTTCTTC
>TRBV7-9|few|-|TRBJ2-1
CASSLDPVPYNEQFF
TGTGCCAGCAGCTTAGACCCTGTACCCTACAATGAGCAGTTCTTC
>TRBV29-1|many|-|TRBJ2-7
CSVYLGYEQYF
TGCAGCGTATACCTCGGCTACGAGCAGTACTTC
>TRBV12-3/TRBV12-4|-|-|TRBJ1-4
CASSFEGGGTNEKLFF
TGTGCCAGCAGTTTTGAGGGGGGGGGAACTAATGAAAAACTGTTTTTT
>TRBV11-2|-|-|TRBJ2-3
CASSLDLSGTRADTQYF
TGTGCCAGCAGCTTAGACCTTTCGGGAACACGGGCAGATACGCAGTATTTT
>TRBV20-1|many|-|TRBJ2-3
CSAGENTDTQYF
TGCAGTGCAGGAGAAAACACAGATACGCAGTATTTT
>TRBV4-3|few|-|TRBJ1-1
CASSQLTGLEAFF
TGCGCCAGCAGCCAATTAACAGGGTTAGAAGCTTTCTTT
>TRBV30|-|TRBD1|TRBJ1-1
CAWSVLDREPEAFF
TGTGCCTGGAGTGTACTGGACAGGGAACCTGAAGCTTTCTTT
>TRBV20-1|many|-|TRBJ2-4
CSARRQSENIQYF
TGCAGTGCTAGAAGACAGTCTGAAAACATTCAGTACTTC
>TRBV10-2|few|TRBD2|TRBJ2-2
CASTGTSGRNTGELFF
TGCGCCAGCACCGGGACTAGCGGGAGGAACACCGGGGAGCTGTTTTTT
>TRBV20-1|many|-|TRBJ1-4
CSAREAKNEKLFF
TGCAGTGCTAGAGAAGCCAAGAATGAAAAACTGTTTTTT
>TRBV20-1|many|-|TRBJ1-2
CSAREAGDGYTF
TGCAGTGCTAGAGAAGCGGGGGATGGCTACACCTTC
>TRBV4-2|-|-|TRBJ2-3
CASSQGASMATDTQYF
TGTGCCAGCAGCCAAGGGGCAAGTATGGCCACAGATACGCAGTATTTT
>TRBV6-1|few|-|TRBJ1-5
CASGLETNQPQHF
TGTGCCAGCGGCTTAGAGACTAATCAGCCCCAGCATTTT
>TRBV20-1|-|-|TRBJ2-1
CSARARYNEQFF
TGCAGTGCCCGAGCTCGGTACAATGAGCAGTTCTTC
>TRBV7-9|-|-|TRBJ2-2
CASSSPGTTGELFF
TGTGCCAGCAGCTCGCCGGGTACTACCGGGGAGCTGTTTTTT